Sequencing of this T cell receptor (beta chain) was carried out in a study of T cells generated in artificial thymic organoids (dated by TCRdb to about 2017). Regarding the research as a whole: The TCR alpha and beta CDR3 repertoires of CD8 single positive T cells derived from in vitro artificial thymic organoids were compared with those of thymic and peripheral blood naive CD8 T cells. The displayed repertoire sequencing data were described as being representative of three independent experiments.

CDR1 and CDR2, per the germline V gene, are WSHSY and SAAADI. From the cysteine through the phenylalanine, the CDR3 covers 12 amino acids. Of the read, only the CDR3 DNA is kept; its 36 bases are in frame from base 1. Trimming removed 10 bases from V and 4 bases from J, leaving 11 bases between the germline ends. Points on this clonotype: The antigen it recognizes is unknown. It may be a read error: a sequence one base away is much more abundant.

Study-wide findings and limitations: No skewed Valpha or Vbeta usage appeared in organoid-derived T cells, arguing against dominance of unconventional lineages or clonal expansions. CD8 single positive T cells derived from organoids showed physiological TCR clonotype diversity comparable to the diversity seen in thymic and blood naive CD8 T cells.

To build artificial thymic organoids, human HSPCs were aggregated with MS5 murine stromal cells transduced with human DLL1, and the aggregates were cultured at an air-liquid interface. The cells used to seed the organoids were FACS-purified CD34+CD3- hematopoietic stem and progenitor cells from which residual T cells had been depleted. Serum-free RB27 medium, consisting of RPMI 1640 supplemented with B27, FLT3L, IL-7 and ascorbic acid, was used for organoid culture. Before RNA extraction, CD3+TCRalphabeta+CD8 single positive T cells from both organoids and thymus were sorted by FACS. Total RNA was purified from 40,000 to 200,000 sorted cells per sample with the RNeasy Micro kit, and quality checked on an Agilent RNA 6000 Nano chip. TCRalpha and TCRbeta libraries were amplified in separate semi-nested PCR reactions using Advantage 2 and reverse primers located in the TRAC or TRBC constant regions. Between 3.5 and 500 ng of total RNA was used as input for first-strand cDNA synthesis. TCR cDNA libraries were generated by 5'-RACE using the SMARTer PCR cDNA Synthesis kit, with a poly-dT primer for first-strand synthesis. The semi-nested reverse primers in the constant regions carried 5-nucleotide sample-specific barcodes, and the PCR products were cleaned up with the Zymo DNA Clean and Concentrator-5 kit. Pools of up to ten barcoded samples were ligated to Illumina adaptors and sequenced on an Illumina MiSeq as 2 x 150 bp paired-end reads. The study's processing was this. After demultiplexing, reads were aligned with BLAT to a custom library containing all human TRAV, TRAJ, TRBV, TRBD and TRBJ combinations from IMGT. The best BLAT hits were picked using pslCDnaFilter (-maxAligns=1, -ignoreIntrons), and custom Perl scripts were used to calculate clonotype frequencies. TCRdb took the public reads, trimmed them with fastp at Q25, ran MiXCR for clone calling and kept in-frame beta chains. All rows with the same CDR3 protein become a single entry with the most common DNA and genes. The V and J calls come from TCRdb's annotation, not from the publication. The sample table records 7,500 to 9,000 distinct CDR3 sequences; more than 20% of these occur just once. The ten largest make up 3% to 3.5% of the sample.

The sample taken for sequencing was naive CD8+ T cells grown in artificial thymic organoids from cord blood stem and progenitor cells. Taken with the paper, the label for cell subset or site translates to: CD3+TCRalphabeta+CD8SP T cells; for blood, CD45RO-CCR7+ naive CD8+ T cells. The sequence was collected from a human donor who gave cord blood stem cells for thymic organoid culture, a cardiac surgery patient who gave postnatal thymus, or a blood donor (not recorded which). This chain is built from TRBV10-2 and TRBJ2-1; the D segment is perhaps TRBD1 or TRBD2, each sharing 5 matched bases. The DNA sequence follows: TGCGCCACGGACGGGGCGTACAATGAGCAGTTCTTC. Its translation reads: CATDGAYNEQFF.